Following are 20 T cell receptor beta chains from one sample sequenced in a study of cytomegalovirus exposure and HLA in healthy donors. With 60 Vbeta and 13 Jbeta primers, the PCR was carried out. This table comes from immunoSEQ multiplex PCR, and its TCRdb copy is limited to in-frame clones, with some not included. Among some 83,000 clones listed, over 60% were seen once. The sample taken for sequencing was PBMCs. The receptors derive from a man aged 55 to 70 in good health and CMV-seronegative.

The V gene is TRBV13, the J gene TRBJ2-4; perhaps TRBD1 as D (5 bases). The CDR3 consists of 14 residues. Germline lookup yields CDR1 PRHDT and CDR2 FYEKMQ (reference sequence). The V gene lost 0 bases and the J gene lost 8 bases, with 11 bases spanning the gap. The CDR3 nucleotides are TGTGCCAGCAGCTTAGGCTCCAGGGAAGACATTCAGTACTTC. Translation: CASSLGSREDIQYF.

This clone was detected a few times. The V call is TRBV5-1, the J call TRBJ1-1; D not resolved. The germline V gene encodes CDR1 SGHRS and CDR2 YFSETQ. Trimming removed 9 bases at V and 1 base at J, with 13 bases between. This CDR3 comprises 13 residues. CDR3 amino acids: CATSPGGNTEAFF. The CDR3 DNA follows: TGCGCCACCAGTCCCGGAGGGAACACTGAAGCTTTCTTT.

This chain joins TRBV19 and TRBJ1-2, with TRBD1 as a possible D gene (5 bases). The CDR3 consists of 16 residues. Germline V gene lookup returns CDR1 LNHDA and CDR2 SQIVND (reference sequence). V was cut by 0 bases and J by 0 bases, with 11 bases left in between. The CDR3 is CASSIDLQGANYGYTF. The CDR3 nucleotides read TGTGCCAGTAGTATAGATCTCCAGGGTGCTAACTATGGCTACACCTTC.

The rearrangement joins TRBV30 to TRBJ1-1; D remains unclear. CDR3 length: 13 residues. The germline V and J ends were trimmed by 1 base and 8 bases, with 14 bases remaining between them. Germline CDR1 is GTSNPN and CDR2 is SVGIG (reference sequence). CDR3 nucleotides: TGTGCCTGGAGTGATGACGGAGGGTCAGAAGCTTTCTTT. Translated: CAWSDDGGSEAFF.

The chain is built from TRBV11-2 and TRBJ2-1; weak D call: TRBD1 (6 bases). The CDR3 extends over 12 amino acids. The germline V gene has CDR1 SGHAT and CDR2 FQNNGV. V was trimmed by 5 bases and J by 8 bases, leaving 10 bases between them. CDR3 in DNA: TGTGCCAGCAGCCAGGGGTGGGATGAGCAGTTCTTC. Its protein is CASSQGWDEQFF.

V and J are TRBV29-1 and TRBJ2-7; 10 bases are a match to TRBD1. V lost 5 bases and J lost 2; bases outside the gene matches: 3. The CDR3 spans 13 residues. Per the germline V gene, CDR1 is SQVTM and CDR2 is ANQGSEA. CDR3 DNA sequence: TGCAGCGTTAAGGGACAGGGGACCTACGAGCAGTACTTC. Its translation: CSVKGQGTYEQYF.

This sequence joins TRBV4-1 and TRBJ2-3; no definite D call. V lost 2 bases and J 7 bases, leaving 10 bases between the germline ends. CDR1 and CDR2 (germline): MGHRA, YSYEKL. This CDR3 comprises 13 residues. The DNA of the CDR3 is TGCGCCAGCAGCCAATTAATCCTCCATACGCAGTATTTT. Its translation: CASSQLILHTQYF.

This clone was seen a few times. This chain joins TRBV2 and TRBJ2-1, with 15 bases aligning to TRBD2. The CDR3 is 17 amino acids. With V trimmed by 5 bases and J by 10 bases, 12 bases remained unmatched. The V gene's germline CDR1 is SNHLY and CDR2 FYNNEI. CDR3 coding DNA: TGTGCCAGCAGTAGCTCCGGGACTAGCGGGGGGCCAGGGGAGCAGTTCTTC. Translation gives CASSSSGTSGGPGEQFF.

Comments on this clone: Its ends do not fully match the called genes, so a read error is possible. The genes are TRBV7-7 and TRBJ2-3; D might be TRBD1 (5 bases). The CDR3 is 15 amino acids. CDR1 is SSHAT and CDR2 is FNYEAQ in the germline V gene (reference sequence). The CDR3 region is CASSTGHLSTDTQYF. The CDR3, as DNA: TGTGCTAGCAGCACCGGACACCTTAGCACAGATACGCAGTATTTT.

This clone was detected only a few times. The rearrangement links TRBV19 to TRBJ1-5, with a weak D call TRBD1 (6 bases). CDR1 and CDR2 (germline): LNHDA, SQIVND (reference sequence). The CDR3 is 15 residues long. V was cut by 5 bases and J by 3 bases, with 14 bases left in between. CDR3 nucleotide sequence: TGTGCCAGTAGTGTGACGGACAGCCCCAATCAGCCCCAGCATTTT. Translated: CASSVTDSPNQPQHF.

The V call is TRBV7-3, the J call TRBJ2-1; D not resolved. Germline V gene data show CDR1 as SGHTA and CDR2 as FQGTGA. Trimming shortened V by 2 bases and J by 0 bases, and 8 bases separated the two germline ends. The CDR3 has 15 amino acids. The CDR3 is CASSLVASSYNEQFF. CDR3 DNA sequence: TGTGCCAGCAGCTTAGTCGCGAGCTCCTACAATGAGCAGTTCTTC.

This chain uses TRBV11-2 with TRBJ1-3; tentative D call: TRBD1 (5 bases). The germline gives CDR1 SGHAT, CDR2 FQNNGV. CDR3 size: 17 residues. Trimming removed 4 bases from V and 7 bases from J, with 23 bases in between. This chain's CDR3 is CASSWAPGLVGGNTIYF. DNA of the CDR3: TGTGCCAGCAGCTGGGCGCCGGGCCTAGTTGGGGGGAACACCATATATTTT.

The table lists this clone with a few counts. The gene calls are TRBV30 and TRBJ1-1; D is ambiguous. Trimming shortened V by 3 bases and J by 4 bases, and 12 bases separated the two germline ends. The CDR3 runs to 13 residues. CDR1 and CDR2 from the germline V gene are GTSNPN and SVGIG (reference sequence). This chain's CDR3 is CAWSARFSTEAFF. As DNA, the CDR3 is TGTGCCTGGAGCGCTAGATTTAGCACTGAAGCTTTCTTT. Combining the CDR3 with reference TRBV30 and TRBJ1-1 gives the whole variable domain SQTIHQWPATLVQPVGSPLSLECTVEGTSNPNLYWYRQAAGRGLQLLFYSVGIGQISSEVPQNLSASRPQDRQFILSSKKLLLSDSGFYLCAWSARFSTEAFFGQGTRLTVV.

This clone was detected only once. The gene calls are TRBV6-5 and TRBJ2-7; a possible D gene is TRBD1 (5 bases). The CDR3 is 15 residues long. Germline loops: CDR1 MNHEY, CDR2 SVGAGI. Trimming cost V 4 bases and J 5 bases, with 18 bases left between them. CDR3 amino acids: CASSLGAPRVHEQYF. The DNA for the CDR3 is TGTGCCAGCAGTTTAGGGGCGCCCCGGGTCCACGAGCAGTACTTC.

This rearrangement joins TRBV6-5 to TRBJ1-2; the match to TRBD1 covers 7 bases. Per germline, CDR1 MNHEY and CDR2 SVGAGI. This CDR3 comprises 15 residues. Trimming removed 2 bases from V and 6 bases from J; junction bases left unmatched: 9. As DNA, the CDR3 is TGTGCCAGCAGTTACAGGGGGCTGGGGGGTGATGGCTACACCTTC. Amino acid sequence: CASSYRGLGGDGYTF.

This clone occurred a few times. The chain recombines TRBV7-3 with TRBJ2-1; 9 bases fit TRBD2. The CDR3 is 17 residues long. Trimming cost V 5 bases and J 9 bases; bases outside gene matches: 17. In germline, CDR1 is SGHTA, CDR2 FQGTGA. The CDR3 loop is CASSLDLSAGGPGEQFF. The CDR3 bases are TGTGCCAGCAGCCTGGACCTTAGTGCGGGGGGGCCAGGTGAGCAGTTCTTC.

The J gene is TRBJ2-3, the V gene TRBV2; TRBD2 aligns across 10 bases. The CDR3 has 15 residues. Germline V gene data show CDR1 as SNHLY and CDR2 as FYNNEI. J lost 1 base, V lost 4 bases, and 2 bases had no gene match. The CDR3 sequence: CASSASGGGTDTQYF. The CDR3 DNA reads TGTGCCAGCAGTGCAAGCGGGGGGGGCACAGATACGCAGTATTTT.

The J gene is TRBJ1-2, the V gene TRBV2; D unresolved. In germline, CDR1 is SNHLY, CDR2 FYNNEI. Trimming cost V 7 bases and J 6 bases, with 18 bases left between them. The CDR3 runs 14 residues. In DNA form, the CDR3 reads TGTGCCAGCACGAGGAGAGGGATATTCCATGGCTACACCTTC. Its translation is CASTRRGIFHGYTF. Full variable domain (rest looked up from reference TRBV2 and TRBJ1-2): EPEVTQTPSHQVTQMGQEVILRCVPISNHLYFYWYRQILGQKVEFLVSFYNNEISEKSEIFDDQFSVERPDGSNFTLKIRSTKLEDSAMYFCASTRRGIFHGYTFGSGTRLTVV.

In nucleotides, the CDR3 is TGTGCCAGCAGTGGGACTAGCGGGGGGTACAATGAGCAGTTCTTC. Translation: CASSGTSGGYNEQFF. V gene TRBV28 combines with J gene TRBJ2-1; 15 nucleotides agree with TRBD2. V dropped 5 bases and J dropped 4; count of bases not matched to a gene: 0. In germline, CDR1 is MDHEN, CDR2 SYDVKM. The CDR3 has 15 residues.

This rearrangement joins TRBV6-5 to TRBJ1-3, with D perhaps matching TRBD1 (5 bases). The germline gives CDR1 MNHEY, CDR2 SVGAGI. This CDR3 region has 15 residues. Trimming removed 5 bases from V and 4 bases from J, with 15 bases in between. The CDR3 sequence is CASSLAGVGGNTIYF. CDR3 sequence (DNA): TGTGCCAGCAGTCTGGCGGGGGTAGGAGGAAACACCATATATTTT.